The 7 T cell receptor beta chains in this list originate from one sample, sequenced in a study of blood T cell repertoires in COVID-19. The data were produced by immunoSEQ multiplex PCR, yet TCRdb's version contains in-frame clones alone and is incomplete. The table shows about 220,000 clones, with around 82% occurring only once. The sample taken for sequencing was peripheral blood. The receptors come from a human donor in a cohort sampled during active COVID-19.

The chain recombines TRBV6-1 with TRBJ1-4; TRBD1 might be the D (5 bases). Germline V gene sequence: CDR1 MNHNS, CDR2 SASEGT. The CDR3 length is 13 residues. V was trimmed by 1 base and J by 5 bases, leaving 5 bases between them. In nucleotides, the CDR3 is TGTGCCAGCAGTGAAGACAGGAATGAAAAACTGTTTTTT. Residues: CASSEDRNEKLFF.

The CDR3 nucleotides are TGCGCCAGCAGCTTGAGTACAGGTTCCAATTCACCCCTCCACTTT. Protein: CASSLSTGSNSPLHF. The chain couples TRBV5-1 to TRBJ1-6, with D maybe TRBD1 (5 bases). The germline gives CDR1 SGHRS, CDR2 YFSETQ. The CDR3 runs 15 residues. Between the trimmed V and J ends, which lost 1 base and 7 bases, there was a span of 12 bases.

CDR3: CASSPAIVSGGEQFF. In DNA, the CDR3 is TGCGCCAGCAGCCCAGCTATCGTCTCAGGGGGAGAGCAGTTCTTC. The chain links TRBV4-3 to TRBJ2-1, with TRBD1 matching 7 bases. CDR1 is LGHNA and CDR2 is YSLEER in the germline V gene. This CDR3 region has 15 residues. Trimming removed 4 bases from V and 10 bases from J; junction bases left unmatched: 13.

The V and J genes are TRBV7-9 and TRBJ2-7; 9 bases map to TRBD1. The trim removed 5 bases at V and 4 bases at J, leaving 6 bases unmatched. CDR1 is SEHNR and CDR2 is FQNEAQ in the germline V gene (reference sequence). The CDR3 consists of 14 residues. For the CDR3, the DNA is TGTGCCAGCAGCGCCCGGGACAGGGCTTACGAGCAGTACTTC. The encoded protein is CASSARDRAYEQYF.

This chain joins TRBV9 and TRBJ1-2; 7 nucleotides match TRBD1. This CDR3 has 14 residues. Trimming cost V 4 bases and J 5 bases; bases outside gene matches: 8. Per the germline V gene, CDR1 is SGDLS and CDR2 is YYNGEE. The CDR3 region is CASSSRDRVYGYTF. Written as DNA, the CDR3 is TGTGCCAGCAGCTCCCGGGACAGAGTATATGGCTACACCTTC.

V usage is TRBV7-8 and J usage is TRBJ1-6, with 7 bases fitting TRBD1. This CDR3 has 15 amino acids. In germline, CDR1 is SGHVS, CDR2 FQNEAQ. The junction had 5 bases not matched to a gene; V was cut back by 4 bases and J by 5 bases. DNA of the CDR3: TGTGCCAGCAGCTACGAGACAGGGAATAATTCACCCCTCCACTTT. Amino acids: CASSYETGNNSPLHF.

There are a few counts of this clone. The chain is built from TRBV4-3 and TRBJ2-4, with 7 bases identical to TRBD1. Germline V gives CDR1 LGHNA, CDR2 YSLEER. With V trimmed by 0 bases and J by 4 bases, 9 bases remained unmatched. CDR3 length equals 17 residues. The CDR3 is CASSQDGSAGGKNIQYF. Written as DNA, the CDR3 is TGCGCCAGCAGCCAAGATGGGTCGGCAGGGGGAAAAAACATTCAGTACTTC.